This TCR beta chain was captured in a study of cytomegalovirus exposure and HLA in healthy donors. General study findings and limits: Confirmation was obtained in vitro that a few CMV-associated chains are specific for CMV antigens. A later analysis found most CMV-associated TCR beta chains apparently HLA-restricted. One later analysis reportedly identified an Asian-associated ancestry cluster that showed fewer N-insertions than the roughly 640-donor mean. Researchers reportedly found TCR beta sequences accurately predicted most subjects' HLA-A and HLA-B alleles.

With 60 Vbeta and 13 Jbeta primers, the PCR was carried out. The repertoire was sequenced with immunoSEQ multiplex PCR; TCRdb's copy has only in-frame clones and lacks some. The table records about 100,000 clones, approximately 70% of them present only once. Details on this clone: Its antigen is currently unknown.

Sequencing was done on a sample of PBMCs. The TCR comes from a middle-aged man in good health and CMV-seropositive.

CDR3 protein: CASSLWGGETQYF. CDR3 coding DNA: TGTGCCAGCAGCTTGTGGGGGGGAGAGACCCAGTACTTC. The chain has TRBV5-6 and TRBJ2-5; 7 bases line up with TRBD2. Germline loops: CDR1 SGHDT, CDR2 YYEEEE. Trimming took 1 base from V and 4 from J; bases not matched to a gene: 1. The CDR3 extends over 13 amino acids.